Sequencing of this T cell receptor beta chain was carried out in a study of cytotoxic CD8 clonotypes in ibrutinib-treated CLL. The table came from immunoSEQ multiplex PCR; TCRdb's copy has only in-frame clones and leaves some out. The data contain under 200,000 clones, more than 65% of them singletons. Germline V gene sequence: CDR1 GTSNPN, CDR2 SVGIG (reference sequence). Germline trimming cut 3 bases from V and 6 bases from J; bases unmatched to any gene: 6. This CDR3 is 15 amino acids long. Sequencing used PBMCs, obtained after 12 months of ibrutinib treatment. The chain combines TRBV30 with TRBJ2-1; 12 nucleotides align to TRBD2. The receptor was derived from a human donor with chronic lymphocytic leukemia. This CDR3 reads CAWSSLAGGLNEQFF. CDR3 DNA: TGTGCCTGGAGCTCCCTAGCGGGGGGGCTCAATGAGCAGTTCTTC.